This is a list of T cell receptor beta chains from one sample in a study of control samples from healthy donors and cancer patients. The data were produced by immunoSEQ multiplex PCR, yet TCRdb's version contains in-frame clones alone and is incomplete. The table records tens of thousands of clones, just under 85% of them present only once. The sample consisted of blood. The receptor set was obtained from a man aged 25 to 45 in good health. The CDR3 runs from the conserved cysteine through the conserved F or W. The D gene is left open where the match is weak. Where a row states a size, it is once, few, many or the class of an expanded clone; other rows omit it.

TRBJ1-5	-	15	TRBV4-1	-	CASSQDLWTLKPQHF	TGCGCCAGCAGCCAAGATCTTTGGACACTAAAGCCCCAGCATTTT
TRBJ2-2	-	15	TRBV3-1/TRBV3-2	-	CASSRGGRNTGELFF	TGTGCCAGCAGTCGTGGGGGTAGGAACACCGGGGAGCTGTTTTTT
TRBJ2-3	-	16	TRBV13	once	CASSPYPPTNSDTQYF	TGTGCCAGCAGCCCCTACCCCCCGACTAACTCAGATACGCAGTATTTT
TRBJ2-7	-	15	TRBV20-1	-	CSASPPLRSSYEQYF	TGCAGTGCTAGTCCCCCCCTCAGAAGCTCCTACGAGCAGTACTTC
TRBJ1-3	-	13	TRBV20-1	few	CSASWGAGNTIYF	TGCAGTGCTAGTTGGGGGGCTGGAAACACCATATATTTT
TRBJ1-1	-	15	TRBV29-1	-	CSVSTRFRLNTEAFF	TGCAGCGTCTCCACTCGGTTCCGGCTGAACACTGAAGCTTTCTTT
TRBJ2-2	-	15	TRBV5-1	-	CASSKEWGRIGELFF	TGCGCCAGCAGCAAGGAGTGGGGGCGGATCGGGGAGCTGTTTTTT
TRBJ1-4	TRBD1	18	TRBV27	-	CASSLIPDRGQTNEKLFF	TGTGCCAGCAGTTTAATCCCGGACAGGGGCCAAACTAATGAAAAACTGTTTTTT
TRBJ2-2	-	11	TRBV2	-	CASTLGGELFF	TGTGCCAGCACCCTAGGGGGGGAGCTGTTTTTT
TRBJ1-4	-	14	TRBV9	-	CASSVDGKGKKLFF	TGTGCCAGCAGCGTAGACGGGAAGGGGAAAAAACTGTTTTTT
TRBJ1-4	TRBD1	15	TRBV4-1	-	CASSLTGTGREKLFF	TGCGCCAGCAGCCTTACCGGGACAGGGCGAGAAAAACTGTTTTTT
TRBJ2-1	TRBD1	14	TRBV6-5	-	CASSPPGGTGEQFF	TGTGCCAGCAGTCCCCCAGGGGGTACGGGTGAGCAGTTCTTC
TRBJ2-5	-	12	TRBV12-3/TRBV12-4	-	CASSFGEETQYF	TGTGCCAGCAGTTTTGGGGAAGAGACCCAGTACTTC
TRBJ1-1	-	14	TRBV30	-	CAWSYGTMNTEAFF	TGTGCCTGGAGCTACGGGACCATGAACACTGAAGCTTTCTTT
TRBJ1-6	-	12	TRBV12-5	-	CASEGNNSPLHF	TGTGCTAGTGAGGGGAATAATTCACCCCTCCACTTT
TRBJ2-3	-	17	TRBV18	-	CASSPPGGAGFTDTQYF	TGTGCCAGCTCACCACCGGGGGGCGCAGGGTTCACAGATACGCAGTATTTT
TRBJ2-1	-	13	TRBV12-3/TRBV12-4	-	CASSPVGLAPQFF	TGTGCCAGCAGTCCCGTGGGGTTAGCCCCGCAGTTCTTC
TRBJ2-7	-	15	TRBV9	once	CASSEGGGPSYEQYF	TGTGCCAGCAGCGAGGGAGGGGGACCCTCCTACGAGCAGTACTTC
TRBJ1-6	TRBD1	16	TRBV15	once	CATSTPQGVVNSPLHF	TGTGCCACCAGCACCCCACAGGGGGTGGTGAATTCACCCCTCCACTTT
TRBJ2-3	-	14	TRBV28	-	CASSLSGEADTQYF	TGTGCCAGCAGTTTATCCGGGGAGGCAGATACGCAGTATTTT
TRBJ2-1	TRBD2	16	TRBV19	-	CASSIGLAGGVNEQFF	TGTGCCAGTAGTATAGGACTAGCGGGGGGGGTAAATGAGCAGTTCTTC
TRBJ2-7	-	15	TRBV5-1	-	CASSLAGGVRNEQYF	TGCGCCAGCAGCTTGGCCGGAGGGGTAAGGAACGAGCAGTACTTC
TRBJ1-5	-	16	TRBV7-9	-	CASSPPGDGTNQPQHF	TGTGCCAGCAGCCCTCCCGGAGACGGTACTAATCAGCCCCAGCATTTT
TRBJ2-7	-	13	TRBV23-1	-	CASRLRHTSEQYF	TGCGCCAGCAGATTGAGGCACACCTCCGAGCAGTACTTC
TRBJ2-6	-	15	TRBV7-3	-	CASSLTGTGANVLTF	TGTGCCAGCAGCTTAACAGGGACTGGGGCCAACGTCCTGACTTTC
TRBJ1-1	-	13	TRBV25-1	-	CASRDVWNTEAFF	TGTGCCAGTCGGGACGTTTGGAACACTGAAGCTTTCTTT
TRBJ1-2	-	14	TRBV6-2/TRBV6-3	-	CASSYSRGNYGYTF	TGTGCCAGCAGTTACTCGAGGGGGAACTATGGCTACACCTTC
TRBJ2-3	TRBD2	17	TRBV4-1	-	CASSLTSGGPRVDTQYF	TGCGCCAGCAGCCTGACTAGCGGGGGGCCCCGGGTAGATACGCAGTATTTT
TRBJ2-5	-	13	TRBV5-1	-	CASSPHPQETQYF	TGCGCCAGCAGCCCACACCCACAAGAGACCCAGTACTTC
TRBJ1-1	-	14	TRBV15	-	CATSRDGLNTEAFF	TGTGCCACCAGCAGAGACGGTCTGAACACTGAAGCTTTCTTT
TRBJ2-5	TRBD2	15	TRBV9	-	CASSTASGGAETQYF	TGTGCCAGCAGCACCGCTAGCGGGGGGGCTGAGACCCAGTACTTC